A selection of T cell receptor beta chains follows, all from one sample in a study of cytomegalovirus exposure and HLA in healthy donors. Method: immunoSEQ multiplex PCR; TCRdb's copy keeps in-frame clones and lacks some. The table records 100,000 to 140,000 clones, over 80% of them present only once. Sequencing was carried out using PBMCs. These receptors came from a young man in good health and CMV-seropositive. Each CDR3 is given with its conserved first and last residue. The D gene is left open where the match is weak. Only some rows state a clone size, as once, few, many or a class for expanded clones.

clone_size	j_call	d_call	v_call	cdr3_aa	cdr3_nt
once	TRBJ2-3	NA	TRBV2	CASSDKRTDTQYF	TGTGCCAGCAGTGATAAGAGGACAGATACGCAGTATTTT
NA	TRBJ1-1	TRBD1	TRBV5-1	CASNQGANTEAFF	TGCGCCAGCAACCAGGGGGCGAACACTGAAGCTTTCTTT
NA	TRBJ1-4	NA	TRBV19	CASSAGDRPIEKLFF	TGTGCCAGTAGTGCCGGCGACAGGCCAATCGAAAAACTGTTTTTT
NA	TRBJ1-5	NA	TRBV29-1	CSVEVRRVSPLSNQPQHF	TGCAGCGTTGAAGTTCGCAGGGTGTCTCCTCTTAGCAATCAGCCCCAGCATTTT
NA	TRBJ1-1	NA	TRBV5-1	CASSLSSSMNTEAFF	TGCGCCAGCAGCTTGTCTTCCAGTATGAACACTGAAGCTTTCTTT
NA	TRBJ1-6	NA	TRBV18	CASSPTQGNSPLHF	TGTGCCAGCTCACCAACCCAGGGAAATTCACCCCTCCACTTT
NA	TRBJ1-6	NA	TRBV7-6	CASSPGQTSPLHF	TGTGCCAGCAGCCCAGGACAGACTTCACCCCTCCACTTT
few	TRBJ1-1	NA	TRBV10-2	CASSRGDTEAFF	TGCGCCAGCTCTCGGGGGGATACTGAAGCTTTCTTT
NA	TRBJ2-7	TRBD1	TRBV7-9	CASSSRGRQGGTYEQYF	TGTGCCAGCAGCTCACGAGGTAGACAGGGGGGAACCTACGAGCAGTACTTC
NA	TRBJ1-1	NA	TRBV5-6	CASSRGNTEAFF	TGTGCCAGCTCCCGGGGGAACACTGAAGCTTTCTTT
NA	TRBJ2-3	NA	TRBV19	CASTNPGERFGDTQYF	TGTGCCAGTACGAACCCCGGGGAAAGATTTGGAGATACGCAGTATTTT
NA	TRBJ1-1	NA	TRBV6-5	CASSDGENTEAFF	TGTGCCAGCAGTGACGGGGAGAACACTGAAGCTTTCTTT
NA	TRBJ2-3	NA	TRBV5-1	CASSTGTAQRTDTQYF	TGCGCCAGCAGCACAGGGACCGCCCAAAGGACAGATACGCAGTATTTT
NA	TRBJ2-3	NA	TRBV5-4	CASSLVSRADTDTQYF	TGTGCCAGCAGCTTGGTGTCGAGGGCCGACACAGATACGCAGTATTTT
few	TRBJ2-7	NA	TRBV5-6	CASQFGSSGGLYNEQYF	TGTGCCAGCCAATTTGGGTCCTCAGGGGGGCTTTACAACGAGCAGTACTTC
NA	TRBJ2-1	TRBD2	TRBV19	CASNRAGPSSYNEQFF	TGTGCCAGTAATAGAGCGGGGCCTAGCTCCTACAATGAGCAGTTCTTC
NA	TRBJ2-3	NA	TRBV6-5	CASSYSTGRGGDTQYF	TGTGCCAGCAGTTACTCGACGGGGCGGGGCGGGGATACGCAGTATTTT
once	TRBJ2-1	TRBD2	TRBV6-6	CASSPSSGGVNEQFF	TGTGCCAGCAGCCCCAGTAGCGGGGGGGTGAATGAACAGTTCTTC
once	TRBJ1-2	NA	TRBV7-9	CASSLVGGMYGYTF	TGTGCCAGCAGCTTAGTTGGGGGCATGTATGGCTACACCTTC
NA	TRBJ2-3	TRBD2	TRBV10-2	CASSEPLAGSTDTQYF	TGCGCCAGCAGTGAGCCCCTAGCGGGAAGCACAGATACGCAGTATTTT
NA	TRBJ2-5	NA	TRBV2	CASSWAPETQYF	TGTGCCAGCAGTTGGGCCCCGGAGACCCAGTACTTC
NA	TRBJ1-6	TRBD1	TRBV30	CAWSVQGGSTPLHF	TGTGCCTGGAGTGTACAAGGGGGCAGTACACCCCTCCACTTT
NA	TRBJ1-1	TRBD1	TRBV6-5	CASSFGQGRTEAFF	TGTGCCAGCAGCTTTGGACAGGGGAGGACTGAAGCTTTCTTT
NA	TRBJ1-2	TRBD1	TRBV6-1	CASSITWTGPDGYTF	TGTGCCAGCAGTATCACATGGACAGGGCCCGATGGCTACACCTTC
NA	TRBJ1-5	NA	TRBV6-6	CASRTTGNYNQPQHF	TGTGCCAGCAGGACGACAGGTAATTACAATCAGCCCCAGCATTTT
NA	TRBJ1-4	NA	TRBV6-1	CASSASGWTTNEKLFF	TGTGCCAGCAGTGCGTCAGGGTGGACAACTAATGAAAAACTGTTTTTT
few	TRBJ2-1	NA	TRBV9	CASSPEGGVRQFF	TGTGCCAGCAGCCCCGAAGGGGGAGTTCGGCAGTTCTTC
NA	TRBJ1-4	TRBD1	TRBV4-1	CASSQEGWFRDRGSQSVEKLFF	TGCGCCAGCAGCCAAGAGGGATGGTTTCGAGACAGGGGGTCCCAGTCAGTTGAAAAACTGTTTTTT
NA	TRBJ2-2	NA	TRBV7-2	CASSLARDSYTGELFF	TGTGCCAGCAGCTTAGCGCGGGACAGCTACACCGGGGAGCTGTTTTTT
NA	TRBJ1-2	TRBD1	TRBV6-4	CASSSTGAHGYTF	TGTGCCAGCAGTTCGACAGGGGCTCATGGCTACACCTTC
NA	TRBJ2-2	TRBD2	TRBV13	CASNAGGSTGELFF	TGTGCCAGCAATGCGGGAGGGAGCACCGGGGAGCTGTTTTTT
NA	TRBJ2-2	NA	TRBV5-1	CASSPDSTTGELFF	TGCGCCAGCAGCCCTGACAGCACCACCGGGGAGCTGTTTTTT
few	TRBJ2-1	TRBD2	TRBV5-1	CASSLLAGSKNEQFF	TGCGCCAGCAGCCTACTAGCGGGGTCAAAGAATGAGCAGTTCTTC
NA	TRBJ1-2	NA	TRBV14	CASSQVAGNYGYTF	TGTGCCAGCAGCCAAGTCGCGGGAAACTATGGCTACACCTTC